Detailed here is one T cell receptor beta chain. The clone's antigen remains unknown. The record has no base qualities; no much larger clone is one base away. The library was produced with 5' RACE. TCRdb lists the instrument as Illumina HiSeq 2500. A second 7 to 11 cycle PCR used a sample-barcoded 5' primer and a J-beta primer mix. A unique molecular identifier was introduced onto each TCR beta cDNA molecule by a template-switch 5' adaptor carrying 12 random nucleotides. At least 2.5 million CDR3-containing paired-end reads were obtained from each sample. All of the RNA was converted into first-strand cDNA using the Mint cDNA synthesis kit, with a TRBC-specific oligonucleotide serving as the primer. Following uracil-DNA glycosylase treatment, all cDNA underwent a first 18-cycle PCR with the universal primers M1SS and BC2_uni_R. Concerning the study's data processing: For normalization, 1 million high-quality reads, each with a distinct molecular identifier, were randomly selected from each sample. Instead of being binned into consensus sequences, reads with shared molecular identifiers were discarded. MiTCR, set to a Q25 quality threshold and the strictest error-elimination algorithm, was used for CDR3 identification, clonotype clustering and error correction. Lower-bound total TCR beta diversity was estimated with a nonparametric unseen species model using Euler transformation. TCRdb trimmed the raw reads at Q25, called clones with MiXCR and kept productive beta chains. Rows are combined by CDR3 protein, so each entry shows the most common genes and DNA. TCRdb's processing, not the study's, gives the V and J calls here. The sample table lists approximately 780,000 distinct CDR3 sequences, around 25% of them with a count of one. The ten largest clones take up 3% of the sample.

This record comes from a study of blood T cells in healthy people across ages (dated by TCRdb to between 2015 and 2016). Notes on the research overall: Template switching captured roughly one uniquely barcoded TCR beta cDNA molecule per two T cells in model experiments. Using deep sequencing normalized with unique cDNA molecular identifiers, the study measured how TCR beta repertoire diversity changes with age. For two donors (one aged 18 to 29 and one aged 80 or older), the study analyzed two additional independent replicas of 1 million unique cDNA reads from the same blood draw. The donors were split into four age groups: young (average 16 years), middle-aged (roughly 42), aged (approximately 59) and long-lived (under 90). The full study reports these points: Estimates of total diversity based on one million sequenced T cells were considered lower bounds and underestimates. Compared with the aged group, more naive CD4+ T cells, fewer expanded clones and increased TCR diversity were shown by the long-lived group, suggesting age selection. Observed TCR beta diversity per million T cells fell roughly linearly with age, and a significant reduction was already apparent by age around 40. There was a strong correlation between observed TCR beta diversity and the percentage of naive T cells measured by flow cytometry. Because profiling used bulk unsorted PBMCs, naive and antigen-experienced compartments could not be compared conclusively. Donor CMV infection status was unknown, potentially confounding age-related changes in expanded clonotypes.

The donors were around 39 Caucasian individuals from Russia, aged roughly 6 to 100 years, who were systemically healthy. Each donor gave ten milliliters of peripheral blood, drawn into EDTA-treated Vacutainer tubes. PBMCs were isolated by Ficoll-Paque density-gradient centrifugation, with at least 6.5 million obtained per sample. Trizol reagent was used to extract total RNA from the PBMCs, yielding at least 6 micrograms per sample. The percentages of naive CD45RAhigh/CD27high T cells were determined by flow cytometry on a PBMC aliquot from every donor. The CDR3 sequence holds 14 residues, the cysteine and phenylalanine included. Kept here is only the CDR3 DNA, which spans 42 bases and is read in frame from base 1. According to the germline V gene (reference sequence), CDR1 reads MNHEY and CDR2 reads SMNVEV. The same sample was also studied in work on T cells of mothers and their children. Drawing on the second study: The donors were nine systemically healthy Caucasian individuals, made up of three mothers and their six children. cDNA synthesis used all of the extracted RNA, with roughly 1.5 ug of RNA in each 15 ul reaction. In the second PCR, the M1S primer introduced both the sample barcodes and 2-4 random nucleotides. Over 8 million TCR beta CDR3 reads came from each mother, compared with around 3 million reads from each child. TCR recombination output is similarly shaped by thymic selection in related and unrelated pairs, with a minor effect exerted by inherited differences. Normalized repertoire overlap was always found to be slightly, but never significantly, higher in related mother-child pairs than in unrelated mother-child pairs. With a sensitivity of around 97 clones per million clonotypes, no persistent microchimeric T cell clones were detected. Deep NGS was used in the study to compare the TCR beta repertoires of mothers and children and to look for features that separate related mother-child pairs from unrelated individuals. The mean age was 40 +/- 4 years for the mothers and roughly 10 +/- 4 years for the children. After adapter ligation with NEBNext reagents, the libraries were sequenced on Illumina HiSeq 2000 with 100+100 nt paired-end reads. To prevent cross-contamination, the mother and child libraries were prepared one month apart and sequenced in separate runs. Each donor had between 500,000 and 2,000,000 distinct TCR beta clonotypes identified. Naive TCR beta clonotypes were estimated from low-frequency clonotypes matched to each donor's FACS-determined naive share, without sorting.

Sequencing input: blood. This chain is built from TRBV27 and TRBJ2-5; TRBD1 could be the D gene, as 5 bases match. The J call is doubtful: the DNA matches TRBJ2-7 better. The sequence was collected from a boy aged 5 to 17 in good health. CDR3 region: CASSLRGFGYEQYF. The DNA sequence is given as TGTGCCAGCAGTTTAAGGGGTTTTGGCTACGAGCAGTACTTC.